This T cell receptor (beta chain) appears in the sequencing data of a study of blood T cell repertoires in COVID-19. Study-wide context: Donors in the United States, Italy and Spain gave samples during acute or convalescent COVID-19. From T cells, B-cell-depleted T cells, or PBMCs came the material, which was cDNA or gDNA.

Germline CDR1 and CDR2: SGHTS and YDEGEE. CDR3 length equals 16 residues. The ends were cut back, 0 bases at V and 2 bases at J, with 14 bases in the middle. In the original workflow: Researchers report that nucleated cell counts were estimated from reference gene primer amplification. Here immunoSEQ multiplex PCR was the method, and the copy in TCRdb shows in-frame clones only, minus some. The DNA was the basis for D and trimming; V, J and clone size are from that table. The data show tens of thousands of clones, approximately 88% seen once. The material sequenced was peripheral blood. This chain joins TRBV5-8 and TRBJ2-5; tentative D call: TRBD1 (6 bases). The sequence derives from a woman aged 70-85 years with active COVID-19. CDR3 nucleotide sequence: TGTGCCAGCAGCTTGGGCCGGGTCAGGGGACAAGAGACCCAGTACTTC. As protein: CASSLGRVRGQETQYF.